Below are 9 T cell receptor beta chains sequenced from a single sample in a study of T-cell memory formation after mild COVID-19. TCRdb redid the calling of the 5' RACE reads with MiXCR, one entry per CDR3 protein. Of a few hundred thousand distinct CDR3 sequences listed, approximately 7.6% are singletons. Sequencing input: PBMCs or a T cell subset sorted from them (not recorded which). These TCRs come from a man younger than 35 who had mild COVID-19 (a few samples of this study predate the infection). Cell type and time point are not known.

The V call is TRBV5-1, the J call TRBJ2-7; 8 bases line up with TRBD1. The CDR3 runs 14 residues. The J segment lost 1 base and the V segment lost 2 bases, leaving 2 bases of the junction unmatched. The germline gives CDR1 SGHRS, CDR2 YFSETQ. The CDR3 sequence: CASSFRTGSYEQYF. As DNA, the CDR3 is TGCGCCAGCAGCTTCCGGACAGGGTCCTACGAGCAGTACTTC. Variable domain in full (rest from reference TRBV5-1 and TRBJ2-7): KAGVTQTPRYLIKTRGQQVTLSCSPISGHRSVSWYQQTPGQGLQFLFEYFSETQRNKGNFPGRFSGRQFSNSRSEMNVSTLELGDSALYLCASSFRTGSYEQYFGPGTRLTVT.

This clonotype turned up a few times. Here the CDR3 DNA reads TGCAGCGTTGAAGGATCCGGACAGAGGAACCAAGAGACCCAGTACTTC. It codes for CSVEGSGQRNQETQYF. This chain connects TRBV29-1 to TRBJ2-5, with D tentatively TRBD1 (6 bases). CDR3 length: 16 amino acids. The V end was cut by 1 base, the J end by 0 bases, with 15 bases between. CDR1 is SQVTM and CDR2 is ANQGSEA in the germline V gene.

This clonotype has ten or more counts. The chain is built from TRBV6-5 and TRBJ1-5; D unresolved. Germline lookup yields CDR1 MNHEY and CDR2 SVGAGI. This CDR3 is 12 amino acids long. V lost 5 bases and J lost 4, with 6 bases in between. The CDR3 nucleotides read TGTGCCAGCAGTGCCTATAATCAGCCCCAGCATTTT. Protein: CASSAYNQPQHF.

This clonotype was seen only a few times. V gene TRBV27 combines with J gene TRBJ2-7, with 7 bases aligning to TRBD1. With 8 bases clipped from V and 3 bases from J, the junction kept 7 bases outside the gene matches. The CDR3 covers 13 residues. Germline values: CDR1 MNHEY, CDR2 SMNVEV (reference sequence). CDR3: CASGTVRHYEQYF. In DNA form, the CDR3 reads TGTGCCAGCGGGACAGTAAGGCACTACGAGCAGTACTTC.

The chain is built from TRBV5-1 and TRBJ2-5; D may correspond to TRBD1 or TRBD2 (5 bases each). This CDR3 region has 15 residues. V was cut by 2 bases and J by 5 bases, with 16 bases left in between. Germline lookup yields CDR1 SGHRS and CDR2 YFSETQ. The CDR3: CASSLAGSRDETQYF. CDR3 in DNA: TGCGCCAGCAGCTTAGCAGGGTCCCGGGACGAGACCCAGTACTTC.

In this sample, this clonotype turned up a few times. The chain links TRBV4-1 to TRBJ1-5; a possible D gene is TRBD1 (5 bases). V was clipped by 6 bases and J by 0 bases, with 12 bases between them. The germline CDR1 and CDR2 sequences are MGHRA and YSYEKL. This CDR3 is 15 amino acids long. The CDR3 loop reads CASRERDVSNQPQHF. DNA for the CDR3: TGCGCCAGCAGGGAGAGGGACGTTAGCAATCAGCCCCAGCATTTT.

This clonotype was counted between two and nine times. The rearrangement links TRBV7-2 to TRBJ2-7; perhaps TRBD1 as D (6 bases). V dropped 6 bases and J dropped 0 bases, with 12 bases sitting between them. Per the germline V gene, CDR1 is SGHTA and CDR2 is FQGNSA. The CDR3 length is 14 residues. The CDR3 here is CASSSQGSSYEQYF. The CDR3 nucleotides read TGTGCCAGCAGTTCACAGGGAAGCTCCTACGAGCAGTACTTC.

V gene TRBV24-1 combines with J gene TRBJ1-2; unclear D gene. V lost 3 bases and J 1 base, leaving 8 bases between the germline ends. CDR3 length: 14 amino acids. Germline lookup yields CDR1 KGHDR and CDR2 SFDVKD. CDR3: CATSDPLVNYGYTF. In DNA, the CDR3 is TGTGCCACCAGTGATCCCCTAGTTAACTATGGCTACACCTTC.

This clonotype has more than one count but fewer than ten. The chain is built from TRBV4-1 and TRBJ2-1; TRBD1 agrees at 9 bases. The junction had 6 bases not matched to a gene; V was cut back by 3 bases and J by 6 bases. Germline loops: CDR1 MGHRA, CDR2 YSYEKL. This CDR3 region has 15 residues. For the CDR3, the DNA is TGCGCCAGCAGCCAGGACAGGGGATTGTCCAATGAGCAGTTCTTC. This encodes CASSQDRGLSNEQFF.